This T cell receptor beta chain is drawn from a study of blood T cell repertoires in COVID-19. Study-wide background: Spain, Italy and the United States supplied samples that represented acute and convalescent COVID-19.

As originally analysed: For nucleated cells, counts were estimated from reference gene primer amplification. Only in-frame clones appear in the TCRdb table, and some are missing; sequencing was by immunoSEQ multiplex PCR. For V, J and clone size, that table is used; D and trimming come from the DNA. Of roughly 67,000 clones in the sample, approximately 85% are singletons; the top ten hold about 23%. This CDR3 region has 17 residues. The V gene's germline CDR1 is LGHNA and CDR2 YNFKEQ. V was pared by 2 bases and J by 2 bases, with 13 bases between. The sequence derives from a man over 45 with acute or convalescent COVID-19. Source material: peripheral blood. The chain joins TRBV4-2 to TRBJ2-6; D possibly corresponds to TRBD1 (6 bases). The CDR3 sequence is CASSQTPGVAGANVLTF. The CDR3 region has the DNA TGTGCCAGCAGCCAAACCCCAGGGGTAGCTGGGGCCAACGTCCTGACTTTC.